Sequencing of this T cell receptor (beta chain) was carried out in a study of early T cells in non-severe SARS-CoV-2 infection. The length of the CDR3 is 14 residues. J was trimmed by 1 base and V by 3 bases; bases with no gene match: 4. Germline CDR1 and CDR2: SGHNT and YYREEE (reference sequence). This clonotype was detected many times. Individual cDNA molecules received unique molecular identifiers during library preparation. TCRdb re-called the 5' RACE reads with MiXCR, one entry per CDR3 protein. The top ten hold roughly 4.2% of the sample, which has tens of thousands of distinct CDR3 sequences, around 12% seen once.

The sample consisted of whole blood. The source is an adult who was a healthcare worker with PCR-confirmed SARS-CoV-2 infection or an uninfected control (not recorded which). The V gene is TRBV5-4, the J gene TRBJ2-7; TRBD1 matches at 7 bases. The CDR3 nucleotides read TGTGCCAGCAGCTCCCGGGACAGTTCCTACGAGCAGTACTTC. Encoded protein: CASSSRDSSYEQYF.